This entry features one T cell receptor beta chain sequence. Other nucleotide sequences from this sample produce the same CDR3. The CDR3 is 14 amino acids. V lost 0 bases to trimming and J lost 0 bases, with 6 bases between them. Germline CDR1 reads SEHNR; CDR2 reads FQNEAQ (reference sequence). TCRdb keeps only in-frame clones here, not all; method: immunoSEQ multiplex PCR. The data show about 59,000 clones, with around 90% seen just once and 15% to 20% held by the top ten. The entry originates in a study of blood T cell repertoires in COVID-19. Sequenced input: peripheral blood. The chain carries TRBV7-9 and TRBJ2-7; D gene uncertain. The clonotype comes from an elderly man with acute or convalescent COVID-19. CDR3 region: CASSLAGSSYEQYF. The CDR3 DNA follows: TGTGCCAGCAGCTTAGCCGGTAGCTCCTACGAGCAGTACTTC.